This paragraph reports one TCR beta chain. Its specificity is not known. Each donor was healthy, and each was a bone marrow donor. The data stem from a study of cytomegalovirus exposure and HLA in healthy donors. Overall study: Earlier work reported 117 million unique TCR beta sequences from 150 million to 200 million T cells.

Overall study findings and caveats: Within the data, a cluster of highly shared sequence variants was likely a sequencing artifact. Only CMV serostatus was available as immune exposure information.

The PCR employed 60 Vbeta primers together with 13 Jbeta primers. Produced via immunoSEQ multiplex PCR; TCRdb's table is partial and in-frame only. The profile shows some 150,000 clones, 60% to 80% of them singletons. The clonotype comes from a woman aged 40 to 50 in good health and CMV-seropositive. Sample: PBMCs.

CDR3 coding DNA: TGCGCCAGCAGGCCAGGGGAAAACAATGAGCAGTTCTTC. This translates into CASRPGENNEQFF. The V call is TRBV5-1, the J call TRBJ2-1, with D possibly matching TRBD1 (6 bases). The ends were cut back, 5 bases at V and 5 bases at J, with 11 bases in the middle. This CDR3 comprises 13 residues. CDR1 and CDR2 (germline): SGHRS, YFSETQ.